This TCR beta chain originates from a study of T-cell memory formation after mild COVID-19. Study observations and caveats: Chiefly within CM and EM were the contracting CD4+ clones; CD8+ ones were within EMRA.

The V end was cut by 1 base, the J end by 9 bases, with 9 bases between. Germline V gene sequence: CDR1 LGHDT, CDR2 YNNKEL (reference sequence). The CDR3 covers 12 residues. Turning to this clonotype: What it binds is not known.

TCRdb re-called the 5' RACE reads with MiXCR, one entry per CDR3 protein. The sample yields around 500,000 distinct CDR3 sequences, about 20% seen once. Sequenced material: PBMCs or a T cell subset sorted from them (not recorded which). The sequence was obtained from an adult woman who had mild COVID-19 (a few samples of this study predate the infection). Cell type and time point are not known. This chain joins TRBV3-1 and TRBJ1-1; D remains ambiguous. The CDR3 sequence is CASSQARTQAFF. The CDR3 DNA is TGTGCCAGCAGCCAAGCGCGGACTCAAGCTTTCTTT.